The clone carrying this TCR beta chain was picked up one time. Losses at the gene ends were 0 bases for V and 3 bases for J; bases not matched to a gene: 9. CDR3 length: 18 amino acids. Looked up from germline, CDR1 is LGHNA and CDR2 is YSLEER. The data are from a study of OX40 agonist ivuxolimab in advanced cancers. Data came from immunoSEQ multiplex PCR; TCRdb stores just in-frame clones and leaves some out. Of tens of thousands of clones in the sample, roughly four fifths were seen once. Sequencing was performed on CD4+ or CD8+ T cells sorted from blood, taken in a trial of the OX40 agonist ivuxolimab. The receptor was isolated from an adult with an advanced solid tumor such as melanoma, head and neck, liver or kidney cancer. The V gene is TRBV4-3, the J gene TRBJ2-2; 8 positions match TRBD2. CDR3 DNA sequence: TGCGCCAGCAGCCAAGAGTACTACGGGGGGGCCGACACCGGGGAGCTGTTTTTT. Its translation is CASSQEYYGGADTGELFF.